This TCR beta chain is drawn from a study of T cell responses to AZD1222 COVID-19 vaccine. Regarding the study as a whole: A mostly white British donor set with more females was recruited, and clonal diversity was possibly underestimated. Nearly half of spike-specific TCRs reportedly target variant regions that are unmutated in the B.1.351 and B.1.1.7 variants. No repertoire was sampled before or during the peak T cell response, only after it.

Second doses that came at about 4 or about 12 weeks were put together. Concerning this clone: The antigen is undetermined.

CDR1 is MNHNS and CDR2 is SASEGT in the germline V gene. The CDR3 consists of 13 residues. Trimming removed 3 bases from V and 4 bases from J, with 7 bases in between. TCRdb keeps only in-frame clones here, not all; method: immunoSEQ multiplex PCR. The sample includes about 99,000 clones, 80% to 95% of them seen just once. The receptor comes from an adult who received the AZD1222 COVID-19 vaccine. The sequences come from peripheral blood, collected 28 days after the second AZD1222 dose. The gene calls are TRBV6-1 and TRBJ1-5, with D perhaps matching TRBD1 (5 bases). This CDR3 is CASSDQGNQPQHF. For the CDR3, the DNA is TGTGCCAGCAGTGACCAGGGAAATCAGCCCCAGCATTTT.